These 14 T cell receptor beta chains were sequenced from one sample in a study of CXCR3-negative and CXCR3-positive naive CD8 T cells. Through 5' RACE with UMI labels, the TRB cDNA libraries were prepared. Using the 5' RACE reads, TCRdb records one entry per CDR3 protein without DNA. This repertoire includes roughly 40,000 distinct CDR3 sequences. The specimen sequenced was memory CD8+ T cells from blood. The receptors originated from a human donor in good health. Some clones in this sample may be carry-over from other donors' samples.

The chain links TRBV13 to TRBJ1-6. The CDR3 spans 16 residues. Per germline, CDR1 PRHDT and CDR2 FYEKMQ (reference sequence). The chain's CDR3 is CASSLEGAVINSPLHF.

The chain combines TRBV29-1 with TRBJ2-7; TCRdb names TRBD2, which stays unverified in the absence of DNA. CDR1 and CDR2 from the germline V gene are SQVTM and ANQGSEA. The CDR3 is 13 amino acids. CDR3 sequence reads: CSVGWRVEGEQYF.

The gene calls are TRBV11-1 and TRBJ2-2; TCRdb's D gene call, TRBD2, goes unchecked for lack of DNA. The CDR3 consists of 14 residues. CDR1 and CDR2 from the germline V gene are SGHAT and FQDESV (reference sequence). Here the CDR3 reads CASSQGTTTGELFF.

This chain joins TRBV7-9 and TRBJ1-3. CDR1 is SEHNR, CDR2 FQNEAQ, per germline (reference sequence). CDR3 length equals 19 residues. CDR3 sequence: CASSLTILKAGKERNTIYF.

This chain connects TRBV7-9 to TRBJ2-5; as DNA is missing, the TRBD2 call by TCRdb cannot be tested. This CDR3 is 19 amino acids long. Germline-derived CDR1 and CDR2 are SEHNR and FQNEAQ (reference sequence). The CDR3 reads CASSLTRAGTRIGQETQYF.

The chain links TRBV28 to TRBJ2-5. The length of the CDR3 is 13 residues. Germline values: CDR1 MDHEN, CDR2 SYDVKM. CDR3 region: CASSPDLQETQYF. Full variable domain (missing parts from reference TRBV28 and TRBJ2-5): DVKVTQSSRYLVKRTGEKVFLECVQDMDHENMFWYRQDPGLGLRLIYFSYDVKMKEKGDIPEGYSVSREKKERFSLILESASTNQTSMYLCASSPDLQETQYFGPGTRLLVL.

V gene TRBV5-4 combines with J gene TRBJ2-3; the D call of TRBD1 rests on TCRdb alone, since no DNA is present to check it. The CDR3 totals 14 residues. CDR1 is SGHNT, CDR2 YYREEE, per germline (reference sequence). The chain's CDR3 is CASFAGVVTDTQYF.

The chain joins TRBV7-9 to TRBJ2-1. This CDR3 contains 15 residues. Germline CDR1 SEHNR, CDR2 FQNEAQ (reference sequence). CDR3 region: CASSSTTFGYNEQFF.

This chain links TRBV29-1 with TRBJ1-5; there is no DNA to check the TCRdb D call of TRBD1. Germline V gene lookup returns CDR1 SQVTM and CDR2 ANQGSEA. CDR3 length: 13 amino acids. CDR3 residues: CSAGTGEDQPQHF.

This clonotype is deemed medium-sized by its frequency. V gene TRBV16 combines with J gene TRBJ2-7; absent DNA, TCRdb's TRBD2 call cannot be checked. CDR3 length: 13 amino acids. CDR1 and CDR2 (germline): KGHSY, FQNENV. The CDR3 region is CASSQSGLREQYF.

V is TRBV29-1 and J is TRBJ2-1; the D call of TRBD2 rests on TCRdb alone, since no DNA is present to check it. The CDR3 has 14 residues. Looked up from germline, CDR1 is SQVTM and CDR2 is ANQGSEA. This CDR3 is CSGEPLTSPNEQFF.

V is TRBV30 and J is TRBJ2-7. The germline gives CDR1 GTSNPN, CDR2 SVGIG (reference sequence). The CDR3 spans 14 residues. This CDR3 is CAWSDSGGPYEQYF.

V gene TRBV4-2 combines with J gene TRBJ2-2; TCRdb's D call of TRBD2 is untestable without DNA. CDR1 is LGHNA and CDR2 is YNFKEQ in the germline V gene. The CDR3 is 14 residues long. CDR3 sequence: CASSQSEEVGELFF.

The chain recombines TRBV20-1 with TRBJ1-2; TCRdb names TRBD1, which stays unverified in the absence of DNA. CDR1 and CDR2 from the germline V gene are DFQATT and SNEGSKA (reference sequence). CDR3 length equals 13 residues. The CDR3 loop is CSARDRGFYGYTF.